This T cell receptor beta chain was profiled in a study of blood T cells in healthy people across ages. J was trimmed by 6 bases and V by 2 bases; bases with no gene match: 6. The germline V gene encodes CDR1 DFQATT and CDR2 SNEGSKA (reference sequence). The CDR3 is 13 residues long. This clonotype was seen more than once but under ten times. The use of a sample-barcoded 5' primer and a J-beta primer mix characterized a second PCR of 7 to 11 cycles. A minimum of 2.5 million CDR3-containing paired-end reads was obtained for each sample. TCRdb fed the 5' RACE reads into MiXCR, producing one record per CDR3 protein. The table has fewer than 2,000,000 distinct CDR3 sequences, about two fifths seen once; the top ten hold more than 20%.

The chain has TRBV20-1 and TRBJ2-7, with 8 positions matching TRBD1. This receptor was taken from a human donor in good health. The sample taken for sequencing was blood. Here the CDR3 DNA reads TGCAGTGCTAGAAACACACAGGGGGGCGAGCAGTACTTC. Translating it yields CSARNTQGGEQYF.